The 7 T cell receptor beta chains below all came from one sample that was sequenced in a study of blood T cell repertoires in COVID-19. The protocol was immunoSEQ multiplex PCR, while the TCRdb copy is restricted to in-frame clones and leaves out a portion. The sample has under 300,000 clones; approximately 78% are singletons. Sequenced sample: peripheral blood. The source is a woman in her sixties or seventies with active or convalescent COVID-19.

The chain employs TRBV12-1 and TRBJ1-3; the table's TRBD1 call for D was not verified on the DNA. TRBV12-1 is noted as a pseudogene. The CDR3 runs to 17 residues. The CDR3 DNA reads TGTGCCAGCAGCTCTCCCACCCGGACAGGGTGTGGAAACACCATATATTTT. Its protein product is CASSSPTRTGCGNTIYF.

This chain links TRBV13 with TRBJ1-2; D is undetermined. Germline V gene lookup returns CDR1 PRHDT and CDR2 FYEKMQ (reference sequence). This CDR3 is 13 amino acids long. Trimming stripped 6 bases from V and 8 bases from J, with 16 bases between. This CDR3 is CASSLAPGSGYTF. CDR3 bases: TGTGCCAGCAGTCTCGCACCGGGAAGCGGCTACACCTTC.

The chain is built from TRBV27 and TRBJ1-5, with no clear D. The CDR3 is made up of 15 amino acids. The germline gives CDR1 MNHEY, CDR2 SMNVEV (reference sequence). V lost 2 bases and J 2 bases, leaving 10 bases between the germline ends. CDR3: CASSLRGKGNQPQHF. CDR3 in DNA: TGTGCCAGCAGTTTAAGAGGAAAGGGCAATCAGCCCCAGCATTTT.

The chain couples TRBV18 to TRBJ1-1; D possibly corresponds to TRBD1 (6 bases). V was cut by 4 bases and J by 5 bases, with 11 bases left in between. Per the germline V gene, CDR1 is KGHSH and CDR2 is LQKENI. This CDR3 has 13 residues. The CDR3 here is CASSQGGDTEAFF. The DNA for the CDR3 is TGTGCCAGCTCACAGGGGGGGGATACTGAAGCTTTCTTT.

The genes are TRBV7-6 and TRBJ1-1, with 7 bases matching TRBD1. J was trimmed by 11 bases and V by 1 base; bases with no gene match: 10. The CDR3 sequence is 14 residues long. Germline lookup yields CDR1 SGHVS and CDR2 FNYEAQ. This CDR3 is CASSLGLQGSEAFF. The CDR3 DNA is TGTGCCAGCAGCTTAGGCCTACAGGGGTCGGAGGCTTTCTTT.

The chain uses TRBV7-9 and TRBJ1-1, with TRBD1 matching 10 bases. The CDR3 spans 16 residues. Germline V gives CDR1 SEHNR, CDR2 FQNEAQ (reference sequence). V dropped 4 bases and J dropped 3; count of bases not matched to a gene: 8. In DNA, the CDR3 is TGTGCCAGCAGCTCCGACAGGGGGCTAAGGGACACTGAAGCTTTCTTT. Its protein is CASSSDRGLRDTEAFF.

The genes are TRBV27 and TRBJ1-1; possibly TRBD1 for D (6 bases). The CDR3 contains 16 residues. The V gene lost 6 bases and the J gene lost 3 bases, with 20 bases spanning the gap. The germline V gene has CDR1 MNHEY and CDR2 SMNVEV (reference sequence). The CDR3: CASSLTVHRAYTEAFF. The CDR3 DNA reads TGTGCCAGCAGCCTTACAGTCCACAGGGCGTACACTGAAGCTTTCTTT.